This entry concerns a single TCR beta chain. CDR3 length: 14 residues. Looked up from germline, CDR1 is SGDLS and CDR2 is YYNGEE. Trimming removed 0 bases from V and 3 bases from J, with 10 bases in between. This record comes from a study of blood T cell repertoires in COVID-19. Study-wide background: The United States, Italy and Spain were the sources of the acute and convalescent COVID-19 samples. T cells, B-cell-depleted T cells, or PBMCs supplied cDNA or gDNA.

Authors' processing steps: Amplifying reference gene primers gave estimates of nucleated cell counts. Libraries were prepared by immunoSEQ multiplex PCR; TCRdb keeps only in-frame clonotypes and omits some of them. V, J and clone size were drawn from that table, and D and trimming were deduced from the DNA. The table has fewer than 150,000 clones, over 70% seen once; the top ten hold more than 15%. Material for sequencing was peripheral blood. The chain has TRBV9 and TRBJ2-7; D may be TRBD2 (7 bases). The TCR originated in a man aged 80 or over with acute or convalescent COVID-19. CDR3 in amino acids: CASSVGGGLYEQYF. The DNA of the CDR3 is TGTGCCAGCAGCGTAGGGGGGGGCCTCTACGAGCAGTACTTC.